Listed below are T cell receptor beta chains from one sample, sequenced in a study of OX40 agonist ivuxolimab in advanced cancers. Sequencing used immunoSEQ multiplex PCR; TCRdb keeps in-frame clones, though not all of them. The table records some 45,000 clones, more than 70% of them present only once. The input for sequencing was CD4+ or CD8+ T cells sorted from blood, taken in a trial of the OX40 agonist ivuxolimab. The source is an adult with an advanced solid tumor such as melanoma, head and neck, liver or kidney cancer. Both conserved end residues are part of each CDR3. D genes are given only for firm matches. Clone size, where shown, is once, few, many, or a class for clones that have expanded.

V gene	clone size	D gene	J gene	CDR3 DNA	CDR3 protein
TRBV4-2	-	TRBD2	TRBJ2-7	TGTGCCAGCAGCCAAGGAGTAGCGGGAGTCGACGAGCAGTACTTC	CASSQGVAGVDEQYF
TRBV7-9	-	TRBD2	TRBJ2-1	TGTGCCAGCGGCATAGCGGGGCCTTACAATGAGCAGTTCTTC	CASGIAGPYNEQFF
TRBV9	-	-	TRBJ2-1	TGTGCCAGCAGCGTAGTAGACCAACCGGCTCGCGATGAGCAGTTCTTC	CASSVVDQPARDEQFF
TRBV9	-	TRBD1	TRBJ2-3	TGTGCCAGCAGCGGTGGGACAGCTAGCACAGATACGCAGTATTTT	CASSGGTASTDTQYF
TRBV7-9	-	-	TRBJ2-7	TGTGCCAGCAGCCCCTTCGGGCGGGGGCCCGCCTACGAGCAGTACTTC	CASSPFGRGPAYEQYF
TRBV2	-	TRBD2	TRBJ2-3	TGTGCCAGAGGGATCTTCCCGGGACTAGCGGGAGGGAGCACAGATACGCAGTATTTT	CARGIFPGLAGGSTDTQYF
TRBV27	-	-	TRBJ1-1	TGTGCCAGCAGTTTATCGGGGAAAGCTAAAGCTTTCTTT	CASSLSGKAKAFF
TRBV7-8	-	-	TRBJ1-6	TGTGCCAGCAGCTTATTGGAGCGTGGGGGCCGGGGAACTAATTCACCCCTCCACTTT	CASSLLERGGRGTNSPLHF
TRBV5-6	-	-	TRBJ1-1	TGTGCCAGCAGCATCTGGACAACGGCAAACACTGAAGCTTTCTTT	CASSIWTTANTEAFF
TRBV19	-	TRBD1	TRBJ2-3	TGTGCCAGTAGTATACCGTCGTGGGACAGGGTGAAAGATACGCAGTATTTT	CASSIPSWDRVKDTQYF
TRBV7-7	-	-	TRBJ2-1	TGTGCCAGCAGCCCCGCCCCAGCCTACAATGAGCAGTTCTTC	CASSPAPAYNEQFF
TRBV2	-	-	TRBJ2-1	TGTGCAATAGGCCATAACTCCTACAATGAGCAGTTCTTC	CAIGHNSYNEQFF
TRBV27	once	-	TRBJ2-3	TGTGCCAGCAATGATTGGGGCACAGATACGCAGTATTTT	CASNDWGTDTQYF
TRBV6-5	-	-	TRBJ1-2	TGTGCCAGCAGTTACGCAGCAACTAACAGATACACCTTC	CASSYAATNRYTF
TRBV7-9	-	TRBD2	TRBJ2-1	TGTGCCAGCAGCTTAGCACTAGCGGGAGAGGTATATGAGCAGTTCTTC	CASSLALAGEVYEQFF
TRBV27	-	-	TRBJ1-2	TGTGCCAGCAGTGGAGACAGCCTCTATGGCTACACCTTC	CASSGDSLYGYTF
TRBV19	-	TRBD2	TRBJ2-5	TGTGCCAGTAGTATCGGGAGCGGGGGGACCCAAGAGACCCAGTACTTC	CASSIGSGGTQETQYF
TRBV6-5	-	-	TRBJ2-1	TGTGCCAGCAGTTACTCTCGGGGAGCCTACAATGAGCAGTTCTTC	CASSYSRGAYNEQFF
TRBV11-2	-	-	TRBJ2-7	TGTGCCAGCAGCTTAGGGGAAGGGAGGTACGAGCAGTACTTC	CASSLGEGRYEQYF
TRBV15	-	-	TRBJ1-2	TGTGCCACCAGCCCAACGGCGGAAGTCGTAGATGGCTACACCTTC	CATSPTAEVVDGYTF
TRBV6-5	-	-	TRBJ1-2	TGTGCCAGCAATAAGGACAGTAACTATGGCTACACCTTC	CASNKDSNYGYTF
TRBV2	-	TRBD1	TRBJ1-1	TGTGCCAGCCCCTTGATCAGGGGGGAAACTGAAGCTTTCTTT	CASPLIRGETEAFF
TRBV2	-	-	TRBJ2-1	TGTGCCAGCAGTGACTCCGTTAGTTTAACTAGCAGCTACAATGAGCAGTTCTTC	CASSDSVSLTSSYNEQFF
TRBV10-2	-	-	TRBJ2-1	TGCGCCAGCAGCGGACTACCGGCGCCCTACAATGAGCAGTTCTTC	CASSGLPAPYNEQFF
TRBV21-1	-	-	TRBJ1-2	TGTGCCAGCAGCATTACAAACCGGGACACGGGGCGGGTTAACTATGGCTACACCTTC	CASSITNRDTGRVNYGYTF
TRBV13	-	-	TRBJ2-5	TGTGCCAGCAGCTCCTTGGGGTACCAAGAGACCCAGTACTTC	CASSSLGYQETQYF
TRBV27	-	-	TRBJ2-1	TGTGCCAGCAGTTTTTTTGCCTCCTACAATGAGCAGTTCTTC	CASSFFASYNEQFF
TRBV27	-	-	TRBJ1-5	TGTGCCAGCAGTTCGACCGATAATCAGCCCCAGCATTTT	CASSSTDNQPQHF
TRBV4-1	-	TRBD1	TRBJ2-7	TGCGCCAGCAGCCAAGATGGGACAGGGCGCTCCTACGAGCAGTACTTC	CASSQDGTGRSYEQYF
TRBV6-5	-	-	TRBJ1-2	TGTGCCAGCAGTGAAGGACAGAACTATGGCTACACCTTC	CASSEGQNYGYTF
TRBV6-5	-	TRBD1	TRBJ2-2	TGTGCCAGCAACCCAGGACAGGGGACCGGGGAGCTGTTTTTT	CASNPGQGTGELFF
TRBV27	medium-sized	-	TRBJ1-2	TGTGCCAGCAACGGCGGACTAGGCTACACCTTC	CASNGGLGYTF
TRBV7-8	-	-	TRBJ2-7	TGTGCCAGCAGCCAGGGGTCCTACGAGCAGTACTTC	CASSQGSYEQYF
TRBV5-6	-	-	TRBJ1-4	TGTGCCAGCAGTGGGGCAAGGGAAAAACTGTTTTTT	CASSGAREKLFF
TRBV6-5	-	-	TRBJ2-3	TGTGCCAGCAGGCAACTTTTAACAGATACGCAGTATTTT	CASRQLLTDTQYF
TRBV10-2	-	-	TRBJ2-3	TGCGCCAGCAGTGATTCACCACAACCACTCGCAGATACGCAGTATTTT	CASSDSPQPLADTQYF
TRBV15	-	TRBD1	TRBJ1-1	TGTGCCACCAGCGGGGACAGCATTTACACTGAAGCTTTCTTT	CATSGDSIYTEAFF
TRBV27	-	-	TRBJ1-3	TGTGCCAGCACAAGGGAGCACAGAATCTCTGGAAACACCATATATTTT	CASTREHRISGNTIYF
TRBV27	-	-	TRBJ2-7	TGTGCCAGCAGTTTTGGCGGGGTCTCCTACGAGCAGTACTTC	CASSFGGVSYEQYF
TRBV9	-	-	TRBJ2-2	TGTGCCAGCAGCCCGCGGGACACCGGGGAGCTGTTTTTT	CASSPRDTGELFF
TRBV19	-	-	TRBJ1-4	TGTGCCAGTACCTCCGTTGGACGGGAACTGTTTTTT	CASTSVGRELFF
TRBV5-1	-	-	TRBJ2-7	TGCGCCAGCAGCTTAAGGGGCGGTGGGACCTACGAGCAGTACTTC	CASSLRGGGTYEQYF
TRBV4-1	-	TRBD1	TRBJ2-1	TGCGCCAGCAGCCCCAGACAGGGCGTCGATGAGCAGTTCTTC	CASSPRQGVDEQFF
TRBV6-5	-	TRBD1	TRBJ2-4	TGTGCCAGCAGTTACTCAGGACAGGGTGACATTCAGTACTTC	CASSYSGQGDIQYF
TRBV6-1	-	TRBD1	TRBJ1-2	TGTGCCAGCAGTGAAGCGCTTGGACAGGCCCGTTATGGCTACACCTTC	CASSEALGQARYGYTF
TRBV15	-	-	TRBJ2-1	TGTGCCACCAGCAGAGTGGGACTCCGGCGGTTCTTC	CATSRVGLRRFF
TRBV5-6	-	TRBD1	TRBJ1-2	TGTGCCAGCAGCTGGGGGACAGCACCAAACTATGGCTACACCTTC	CASSWGTAPNYGYTF
TRBV9	-	TRBD1	TRBJ2-3	TGTGCCAGCAGCGACTCACAGGGGTACACAGATACGCAGTATTTT	CASSDSQGYTDTQYF
TRBV27	-	-	TRBJ1-1	TGTGCCAGCAACCCCGAGAGGGGAAGGGGCACTGAAGCTTTCTTT	CASNPERGRGTEAFF
TRBV7-3	-	TRBD1	TRBJ2-1	TGTGCCAGCAGCTTGACAGGGCGTAACAATGAGCAGTTCTTC	CASSLTGRNNEQFF
TRBV28	-	TRBD1	TRBJ1-6	TGTGCCAGCAGCCCCGACAGGGGGCATACACCCCTCCACTTT	CASSPDRGHTPLHF
TRBV11-2	-	-	TRBJ2-7	TGTGCCAGCAGCTTATCTTTGTACGAGCAGTACTTC	CASSLSLYEQYF
TRBV7-9	-	-	TRBJ2-7	TGTGCCAGCAGTCGGACCGGTACCCGAGTTTACGAGCAGTACTTC	CASSRTGTRVYEQYF
TRBV6-5	-	-	TRBJ1-1	TGTGCCATCAGTGAGGGACCGTCCCTCGAAGCTTTCTTT	CAISEGPSLEAFF
TRBV14	-	-	TRBJ1-5	TGTGCCAGCAGCCAAGGTGGGACGCAGCCCCAGCATTTT	CASSQGGTQPQHF
TRBV5-6	-	-	TRBJ2-1	TGTGCCAGCAGCTTGGTATTTAGTTTGTCGGCTTTTGATGAGCAGTTCTTC	CASSLVFSLSAFDEQFF
TRBV4-2	-	-	TRBJ1-1	TGTGCCAGCACCCCAACAGGAGCGAACACTGAAGCTTTCTTT	CASTPTGANTEAFF
TRBV27	once	TRBD1	TRBJ1-2	TGTGCCAGCAGTACACAGGGGGTGGGCTATGGCTACACCTTC	CASSTQGVGYGYTF
TRBV9	-	-	TRBJ2-5	TGTGCCAGCAGCGTAGACGGGAAGACCCAGTACTTC	CASSVDGKTQYF